The 13 T cell receptor beta chains below were found in one sample sequenced in a study of shared clonotypes between healthy human individuals. The protocol was immunoSEQ multiplex PCR, while the TCRdb copy is restricted to in-frame clones and leaves out a portion. The data show 600,000 to 750,000 clones, roughly 78% seen once. The sample consisted of memory CD4+ T cells sorted from blood. Subset denoted: CD45RA-negative fraction. Receptors were obtained from a woman aged 25 to 39 in good health.

This sequence joins TRBV7-9 and TRBJ2-1, with a tentative D call TRBD2 (7 bases). The CDR3 length is 14 residues. V dropped 7 bases and J dropped 10 bases, with 20 bases sitting between them. In germline, CDR1 is SEHNR, CDR2 FQNEAQ (reference sequence). CDR3 sequence (DNA): TGTGCCAGCACCCGATCCGGGGGGCCGGGCGAGCAGTTCTTC. It encodes CASTRSGGPGEQFF.

V and J are TRBV29-1 and TRBJ2-2; unclear D gene. The V end was cut by 6 bases, the J end by 6 bases, with 14 bases between. Per germline, CDR1 SQVTM and CDR2 ANQGSEA. The CDR3 covers 13 residues. The CDR3 bases are TGCAGCGTGGTTGGCATGGGGTCCGGGGAGCTGTTTTTT. This codes for CSVVGMGSGELFF.

As regards this clone: The sample has other DNA sequences that encode this CDR3 too. The CDR3 loop reads CASSLRDRVTEAFF. The DNA for the CDR3 is TGTGCCAGCAGCCTCCGGGACAGGGTCACTGAAGCTTTCTTT. This chain joins TRBV5-6 and TRBJ1-1; 9 nucleotides match TRBD1. Trimming took 4 bases from V and 4 from J; bases not matched to a gene: 5. Germline loops: CDR1 SGHDT, CDR2 YYEEEE. This CDR3 has 14 residues.

The rearrangement joins TRBV7-9 to TRBJ1-1; D is unresolved. The V gene lost 10 bases and the J gene lost 1 base, with 13 bases spanning the gap. CDR1 SEHNR and CDR2 FQNEAQ come from the germline V gene (reference sequence). The CDR3 consists of 13 residues. DNA for the CDR3: TGTGCCACCTCGGTGGGAGCGAACACTGAAGCTTTCTTT. Amino acids: CATSVGANTEAFF.

CDR3 sequence reads: CASSFTLRLPGNQPQHF. The CDR3 DNA follows: TGTGCCAGCAGCTTTACTCTCCGGTTGCCGGGCAATCAGCCCCAGCATTTT. The V and J genes are TRBV11-3 and TRBJ1-5; D remains ambiguous. Germline V gives CDR1 SGHNT, CDR2 YENEEA. V lost 3 bases, J lost 2 bases, and 17 bases lay in between. The CDR3 covers 17 residues.

The J gene is TRBJ2-1, the V gene TRBV29-1, with TRBD2 as a possible D gene (6 bases). V was clipped by 7 bases and J by 6 bases, with 22 bases between them. The CDR3 is 15 residues long. CDR1 is SQVTM and CDR2 is ANQGSEA in the germline V gene. The CDR3 bases are TGCAGCGACGCGCCCGGGAGTAGGGGCGGCAATGAGCAGTTCTTC. Protein: CSDAPGSRGGNEQFF.

This clone was seen once. The CDR3 region has the DNA TGTGCCAGCAGGGGATGGGCACAGGGGGCAATCAATGAGCAGTTCTTC. It codes for CASRGWAQGAINEQFF. The chain couples TRBV7-2 to TRBJ2-1; TRBD1 agrees at 9 bases. Trimming at V came to 6 bases and at J to 6 bases, leaving 12 bases not matched to a gene. This CDR3 region has 16 residues. CDR1 and CDR2 (germline): SGHTA, FQGNSA.

This clone was seen only a few times. The chain carries TRBV11-2 and TRBJ2-1, with 15 positions matching TRBD2. The CDR3 is 16 residues long. The V and J ends lost 4 bases and 8 bases, in that order; junction bases with no gene match: 6. Germline V CDR1 and CDR2: SGHAT, FQNNGV. DNA for the CDR3: TGTGCCAGCAGCTGGACTAGCGGGAGGGCCGGGGATGAGCAGTTCTTC. Its translation: CASSWTSGRAGDEQFF.

This clone was seen a handful of times. The V call is TRBV9, the J call TRBJ2-2, with D perhaps TRBD1 (5 bases). Looked up from germline, CDR1 is SGDLS and CDR2 is YYNGEE. Trimming shortened V by 0 bases and J by 7 bases, and 13 bases separated the two germline ends. This CDR3 spans 15 amino acids. The CDR3 reads CASSVVTGFSGELFF. The CDR3 nucleotides are TGTGCCAGCAGCGTAGTAACAGGATTCAGCGGGGAGCTGTTTTTT.

This clone was picked up a small number of times. The chain combines TRBV10-2 with TRBJ1-5, with 7 bases aligning to TRBD1. With 5 bases clipped from V and 2 bases from J, the junction kept 6 bases outside the gene matches. This CDR3 has 15 amino acids. CDR1 WSHSY and CDR2 SAAADI come from the germline V gene. CDR3 bases: TGCGCCAGCAGTCAACAGGGGCTTGGCAATCAGCCCCAGCATTTT. It is translated as CASSQQGLGNQPQHF.

V is TRBV18 and J is TRBJ1-2, with D possibly being TRBD1 (5 bases). CDR3 length: 12 amino acids. The V end was cut by 5 bases, the J end by 4 bases, with 8 bases between. Per the germline V gene, CDR1 is KGHSH and CDR2 is LQKENI. Here the CDR3 reads CASSADSYGYTF. CDR3 bases: TGTGCCAGCTCAGCAGACAGCTATGGCTACACCTTC.

Here the CDR3 reads CASRSRGSTEAFF. The DNA of the CDR3 is TGTGCCAGCAGGAGCAGGGGGAGCACTGAAGCTTTCTTT. This rearrangement joins TRBV28 to TRBJ1-1, with 7 bases aligning to TRBD1. The ends lost 6 bases at V and 4 bases at J; junction bases unmatched: 5. CDR1 MDHEN and CDR2 SYDVKM come from the germline V gene. The CDR3 is 13 residues long.

The V and J genes are TRBV28 and TRBJ1-4, with TRBD1 identical over 8 bases. V shed 6 bases and J 4 bases; nucleotides not matched to a gene: 7. The CDR3 runs to 15 residues. Per germline, CDR1 MDHEN and CDR2 SYDVKM. The CDR3 coding sequence is TGTGCCAGCAGCTCACAGGGGGGCAATAATGAAAAACTGTTTTTT. The encoded protein is CASSSQGGNNEKLFF.